This T cell receptor beta chain is from a study of T cell repertoires in cytomegalovirus infection (dated by TCRdb to between 2019 and 2020). Background for the entire study: The HLA type of each donor mattered for the analysis, because public TCR beta signatures pointed to carriage of CMV infection along with the matching HLA type. Study-wide findings and limitations: In both this cohort and an independent cohort of 350 to 400 donors, the cumulative frequency of public TCR beta family members distinguished carriers of CMV infection plus the relevant HLA type. The ex vivo response was dominated by HLA-C-restricted CMV-specific TCR beta clonotypes, which also provided the single most frequent clonotype in two of eight donors.

The germline V gene (reference sequence) supplies CDR1 DFQATT and CDR2 SNEGSKA. A distance of 15 bases separates the germline ends of V and J, which lose 3 bases and 4 bases respectively. Its CDR3 holds 14 amino acids, cysteine through phenylalanine. The only DNA kept is the CDR3, 42 bases in frame from the first base. With respect to this clonotype: The target of this receptor is not known. No clone much larger than this one lies a single base away; base qualities are absent.

TCRdb records Illumina HiSeq 1500 as the sequencer. The public reads were quality trimmed at Q25 with fastp and then assembled into clones with MiXCR by TCRdb, keeping productive beta chains. Identical CDR3 proteins give one entry, which carries the most common genes and DNA. The sample profile shows under 800,000 distinct CDR3 sequences; 20% to 30% of them were found once. 7% to 9% of the sample comes from the top ten. The sample comprised CD8+ T cells from PBMCs. This receptor was identified in a human donor in good health (CMV status not recorded). Some clones in this sample may be carry-over from other donors' samples. Recombination connected TRBV20-1 to TRBJ1-2; no D segment can be confidently identified. The CDR3 sequence is CSARSRTLPYGYTF. The DNA sequence reads TGCAGTGCTAGGTCCAGGACTTTACCCTATGGCTACACCTTC.